The source of this T cell receptor beta chain is a study of blood T cell repertoires in COVID-19. Germline loops: CDR1 LGHNT, CDR2 FRNRAP. Trimming took 2 bases from V and 6 from J, leaving 17 bases between them. CDR3 length equals 16 residues. TCRdb's copy holds only in-frame clones and misses some; the assay was immunoSEQ multiplex PCR. The table includes about 260,000 clones, approximately 88% detected once. The clonotype originates from a human donor in a cohort sampled during active COVID-19. Sequencing was performed on peripheral blood. This chain connects TRBV12-5 to TRBJ1-3; maybe TRBD1 (5 bases). CDR3 sequence (DNA): TGTGCTAGTGGTTTGTATTGGGGCTCTCTAGTAAACACCATATATTTT. Its translation is CASGLYWGSLVNTIYF.